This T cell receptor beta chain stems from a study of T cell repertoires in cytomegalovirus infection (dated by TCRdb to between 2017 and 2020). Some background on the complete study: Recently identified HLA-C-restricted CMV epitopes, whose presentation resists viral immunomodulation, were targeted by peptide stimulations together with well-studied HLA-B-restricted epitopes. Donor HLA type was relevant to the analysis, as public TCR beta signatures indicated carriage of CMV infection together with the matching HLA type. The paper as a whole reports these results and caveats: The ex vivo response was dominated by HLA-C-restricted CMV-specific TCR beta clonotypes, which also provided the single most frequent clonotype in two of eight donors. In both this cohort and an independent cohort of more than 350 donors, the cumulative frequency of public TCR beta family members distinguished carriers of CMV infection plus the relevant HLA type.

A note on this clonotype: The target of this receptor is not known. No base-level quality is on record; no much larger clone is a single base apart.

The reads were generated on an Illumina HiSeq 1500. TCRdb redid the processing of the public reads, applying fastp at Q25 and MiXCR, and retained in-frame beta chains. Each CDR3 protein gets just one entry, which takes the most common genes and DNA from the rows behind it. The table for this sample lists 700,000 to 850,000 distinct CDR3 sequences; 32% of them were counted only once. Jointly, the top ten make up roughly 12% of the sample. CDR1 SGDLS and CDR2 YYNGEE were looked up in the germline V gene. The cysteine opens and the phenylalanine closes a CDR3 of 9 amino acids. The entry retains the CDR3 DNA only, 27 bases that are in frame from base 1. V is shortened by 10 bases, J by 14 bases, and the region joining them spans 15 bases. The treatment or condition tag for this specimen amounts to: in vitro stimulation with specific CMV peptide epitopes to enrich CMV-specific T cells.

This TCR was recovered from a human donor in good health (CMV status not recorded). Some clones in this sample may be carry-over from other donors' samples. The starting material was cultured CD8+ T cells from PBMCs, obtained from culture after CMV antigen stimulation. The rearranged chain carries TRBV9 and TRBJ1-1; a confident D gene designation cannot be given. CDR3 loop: CASGGPLFF. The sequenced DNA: TGTGCCTCCGGTGGCCCGCTGTTCTTT.